Listed here are 23 T cell receptor beta chains from one sample, sequenced in a study of blood T cells in healthy people across ages. With a J-beta primer mix and a sample-barcoded 5' primer, a second PCR ran about 6 to 11 cycles. TCRdb passed the 5' RACE reads through MiXCR, listing each CDR3 protein once. The data hold about 1,400,000 distinct CDR3 sequences, with roughly 40% observed a single time. Sequencing input: blood. These receptors were obtained from a woman between 18 and 29 years old in good health.

This clonotype was recorded a few times. The chain has TRBV6-1 and TRBJ2-5; 11 bases match TRBD2. The CDR3 is 16 amino acids. V was clipped by 6 bases and J by 3 bases; unmatched bases: 9. The germline V gene encodes CDR1 MNHNS and CDR2 SASEGT. Here the CDR3 DNA reads TGTGCCAGCAGCTCAGGACTAGCGGGCCCAAAAGAGACCCAGTACTTC. Its translation is CASSSGLAGPKETQYF.

The V call is TRBV2, the J call TRBJ1-1; TRBD1 is a possible D gene (5 bases). The germline CDR1 and CDR2 sequences are SNHLY and FYNNEI. The CDR3 extends over 13 amino acids. The V end lost 11 bases, the J end lost 0 bases, and 13 bases lay between the germline ends. As DNA, the CDR3 is TGTGCCGGGGGGGGGGATCTGAACACTGAAGCTTTCTTT. Translation gives CAGGGDLNTEAFF.

The chain joins TRBV15 to TRBJ2-3; TRBD2 aligns across 9 bases. V lost 0 bases to trimming and J lost 1 base; unmatched junction nucleotides: 5. Germline assignment: CDR1 LNHNV and CDR2 YYDKDF (reference sequence). CDR3 length: 17 amino acids. The CDR3 nucleotides are TGTGCCACCAGCAGAGATCGTAGCGGGAGTGGCACAGATACGCAGTATTTT. It encodes CATSRDRSGSGTDTQYF.

This clonotype was seen a few times. CDR3 region: CSARGARDYEQYF. DNA for the CDR3: TGCAGTGCTAGAGGGGCCAGGGACTACGAGCAGTACTTC. The chain carries TRBV20-1 and TRBJ2-7; weak D call: TRBD1 (5 bases). This CDR3 comprises 13 residues. V was cut by 1 base and J by 3 bases, with 10 bases left in between. Germline V gene data show CDR1 as DFQATT and CDR2 as SNEGSKA (reference sequence).

This clonotype appeared many times. This chain links TRBV12-5 with TRBJ2-7; D may be TRBD1 or TRBD2 (6 bases each). Per the germline V gene, CDR1 is LGHNT and CDR2 is FRNRAP. V was clipped by 3 bases and J by 3 bases, with 12 bases between them. CDR3 length: 14 residues. The CDR3 spells CASGFGGGYYEQYF. DNA of the CDR3: TGTGCTAGTGGTTTTGGAGGGGGGTACTACGAGCAGTACTTC.

The sample holds a few counts of this clonotype. The V and J genes are TRBV6-5 and TRBJ2-7, with D tentatively TRBD2 (6 bases). Trimming stripped 0 bases from V and 5 bases from J, with 14 bases between. Germline V gives CDR1 MNHEY, CDR2 SVGAGI. CDR3 length equals 15 residues. The CDR3, as DNA: TGTGCCAGCAGTTACTCGGAGGGAATAGGAAACGAGCAGTACTTC. Amino acids: CASSYSEGIGNEQYF.

This clonotype has a single count. The rearrangement uses TRBV12-5 and TRBJ1-5; 8 nucleotides agree with TRBD1. Germline V gene lookup returns CDR1 LGHNT and CDR2 FRNRAP. This CDR3 region has 14 residues. Trimming took 6 bases from V and 6 from J; bases not matched to a gene: 7. The CDR3 reads CASGGDRGFQPQHF. CDR3 DNA sequence: TGTGCTAGTGGGGGTGACAGGGGCTTTCAGCCCCAGCATTTT.

The chain combines TRBV20-1 with TRBJ2-1, with D perhaps TRBD2 (5 bases). CDR1 and CDR2 from the germline V gene are DFQATT and SNEGSKA (reference sequence). Trimming took off 3 bases at V and 8 bases at J, with 11 bases between the two ends. The CDR3 covers 12 residues. The CDR3 spells CSASFGVYEQFF. Written as DNA, the CDR3 is TGCAGTGCTAGTTTCGGGGTATATGAGCAGTTCTTC.

This clonotype was picked up a small number of times. This chain joins TRBV29-1 and TRBJ2-3; 10 bases agree with TRBD2. Germline V gene lookup returns CDR1 SQVTM and CDR2 ANQGSEA. V lost 4 bases and J lost 4; bases outside the gene matches: 2. This CDR3 has 13 residues. In nucleotides, the CDR3 is TGCAGCGTTGCCCTAGCGGGGGCAGATACGCAGTATTTT. Its protein product is CSVALAGADTQYF.

This rearrangement joins TRBV7-3 to TRBJ2-1; the D gene is possibly TRBD1 (6 bases). Germline V gene data show CDR1 as SGHTA and CDR2 as FQGTGA. V was shortened by 5 bases and J by 1 base, with 12 bases between the two germline ends. This CDR3 region has 15 residues. The CDR3 nucleotides read TGTGCCAGCAGCCCATCTAGGGGGTCCTACAATGAGCAGTTCTTC. This gives the protein CASSPSRGSYNEQFF.

The rearrangement joins TRBV20-1 to TRBJ2-1, with D hard to call. The germline V gene has CDR1 DFQATT and CDR2 SNEGSKA (reference sequence). This CDR3 has 15 residues. V shed 2 bases and J shed 2 bases, with 13 bases lying between them. CDR3 protein: CSARKTTGPYNEQFF. CDR3 nucleotides: TGCAGTGCTAGAAAGACAACTGGCCCCTACAATGAGCAGTTCTTC.

A word on this clonotype: A much more abundant neighbour one base away suggests this may be a read error. The chain carries TRBV6-1 and TRBJ2-4; no clear D. V was trimmed by 3 bases and J by 5 bases, leaving 14 bases between them. The CDR3 spans 15 residues. Germline values: CDR1 MNHNS, CDR2 SASEGT. The CDR3 spells CASSDERPTQNIQYF. The CDR3 DNA is TGTGCCAGCAGTGACGAACGGCCGACCCAAAACATTCAGTACTTC.

This chain connects TRBV12-3 or TRBV12-4 to TRBJ2-3, with TRBD2 matching 10 bases. CDR3 length: 15 amino acids. V gave up 6 bases and J gave up 2 bases; unmatched junction bases: 5. The CDR3 loop is CASSSLAGATDTQYF. The CDR3, as DNA: TGTGCCAGCAGCTCTCTAGCGGGGGCCACAGATACGCAGTATTTT.

The V gene is TRBV7-2, the J gene TRBJ2-1; D is ambiguous. Germline lookup yields CDR1 SGHTA and CDR2 FQGNSA. V lost 5 bases, J lost 9 bases, and 17 bases lay in between. The CDR3 is 14 amino acids. The CDR3 is CASSPRMDPTEQFF. CDR3 sequence (DNA): TGTGCCAGCAGCCCTAGAATGGATCCTACTGAGCAGTTCTTC.

This clonotype was detected only a few times. The chain recombines TRBV24-1 with TRBJ2-5, with unresolved D. The last part of the DNA fits TRBJ2-7 better; the J call may be wrong. The CDR3 is 13 amino acids. From germline, CDR1 is KGHDR and CDR2 SFDVKD. For the CDR3, the DNA is TGTGCCACCAGTGATCTCGGACCTTACGAGCAGTACTTC. Protein sequence: CATSDLGPYEQYF.

This chain links TRBV7-2 with TRBJ2-5; D is possibly TRBD2 (7 bases). There are 15 residues in the CDR3. V was trimmed by 7 bases and J by 11 bases, leaving 26 bases between them. CDR1 and CDR2 (germline): SGHTA, FQGNSA. CDR3 residues: CASKSRGASGKEQYF. In DNA form, the CDR3 reads TGTGCCAGCAAGTCCCGGGGGGCTAGCGGCAAAGAGCAGTACTTC.

This clonotype was detected only a few times. The chain couples TRBV2 to TRBJ2-5; 10 nucleotides match TRBD2. Unmatched junction bases numbered 9, after V lost 2 bases and J lost 3 bases. Germline-derived CDR1 and CDR2 are SNHLY and FYNNEI. This CDR3 region has 17 residues. Written as DNA, the CDR3 is TGTGCCAGCAGTGAACGTTCTAGCGGGGGAGAGAAAGAGACCCAGTACTTC. Its protein product is CASSERSSGGEKETQYF.

The J gene is TRBJ1-6, the V gene TRBV7-9, with D perhaps matching TRBD1 (5 bases). The V gene's germline CDR1 is SEHNR and CDR2 FQNEAQ (reference sequence). There are 15 residues in the CDR3. The V and J ends lost 5 bases and 6 bases respectively, with 14 bases between them. Here the CDR3 DNA reads TGTGCCAGCAGCCATTCCGGGGACCTTAATTCACCCCTCCACTTT. It yields the protein CASSHSGDLNSPLHF. Variable domain in full (rest from reference TRBV7-9 and TRBJ1-6): DTGVSQNPRHKITKRGQNVTFRCDPISEHNRLYWYRQTLGQGPEFLTYFQNEAQLEKSRLLSDRFSAERPKGSFSTLEIQRTEQGDSAMYLCASSHSGDLNSPLHFGNGTRLTVT.

The chain carries TRBV12-3 or TRBV12-4 and TRBJ2-5; 9 bases align to TRBD2. The DNA end is a closer match to TRBJ2-7, so the J assignment may be wrong. This CDR3 contains 15 residues. CDR3 DNA sequence: TGTGCCAGCAGTTTAGGGCGGGAGGGGGCCTACGAGCAGTACTTC. Protein sequence: CASSLGREGAYEQYF.

This sequence joins TRBV5-1 and TRBJ2-3; TRBD2 agrees at 11 bases. Per the germline V gene, CDR1 is SGHRS and CDR2 is YFSETQ. The CDR3 consists of 18 residues. After removal of 1 base from V and 7 bases from J, the junction contained 14 bases not matched to a gene. The CDR3 bases are TGCGCCAGCAGCTTGTCATCTAGCGGGAGGCTACCTTCGTATACGCAGTATTTT. It translates to CASSLSSSGRLPSYTQYF.

The chain is built from TRBV20-1 and TRBJ1-2; 9 positions agree with TRBD1. CDR1 and CDR2 (germline): DFQATT, SNEGSKA (reference sequence). V lost 1 base and J lost 0; bases outside the gene matches: 15. The CDR3 is 19 residues long. The CDR3 DNA reads as TGCAGTGCTAGAGGAGGGGCCGGGACAGGGCGAGGGGCTAACTATGGCTACACCTTC. This codes for CSARGGAGTGRGANYGYTF.

The chain joins TRBV6-1 to TRBJ2-7; D not certain. The CDR3 has 13 amino acids. Germline values: CDR1 MNHNS, CDR2 SASEGT. V shed 0 bases and J shed 3 bases, with 6 bases lying between them. For the CDR3, the DNA is TGTGCCAGCAGTGAAGCTATGGGCTACGAGCAGTACTTC. Protein: CASSEAMGYEQYF.

This clonotype was detected a few times. The V call is TRBV20-1, the J call TRBJ1-6; D is ambiguous. CDR1 DFQATT and CDR2 SNEGSKA come from the germline V gene (reference sequence). Trimming took 6 bases from V and 7 from J, leaving 13 bases between them. This CDR3 has 13 amino acids. The CDR3 sequence is CSASLGINSPLHF. The DNA of the CDR3 is TGCAGTGCCTCCCTTGGGATCAATTCACCCCTCCACTTT.